The 7 T cell receptor beta chains listed next were all sequenced from one sample in a study of blood T cell repertoires in COVID-19. Profiled with immunoSEQ multiplex PCR; TCRdb holds only in-frame clones, not every one. The repertoire has 28,000 or so clones, less than 85% of them found once; the top ten carry about a third. Source material: peripheral blood. The source is a human donor in a cohort sampled during active COVID-19.

The chain joins TRBV28 to TRBJ2-1; 13 positions match TRBD2. The J segment lost 7 bases and the V segment lost 2 bases, leaving 5 bases of the junction unmatched. Germline loops: CDR1 MDHEN, CDR2 SYDVKM. This CDR3 contains 16 residues. The CDR3 DNA follows: TGTGCCAGCAGTTTAGCGGGACTAGCGGGGAAGAATGAGCAGTTCTTC. As protein: CASSLAGLAGKNEQFF.

V and J are TRBV19 and TRBJ1-1; TRBD1 matches 7 bases. Trimming cost V 6 bases and J 7 bases; bases outside gene matches: 17. CDR3 length equals 16 residues. From germline, CDR1 is LNHDA and CDR2 SQIVND (reference sequence). CDR3 sequence: CASSPRLQGLKIEAFF. The DNA for the CDR3 is TGTGCCAGTAGCCCGAGATTACAGGGGTTAAAAATTGAAGCTTTCTTT.

This rearrangement joins TRBV5-8 to TRBJ2-3; D is unresolved. Trimming shortened V by 4 bases and J by 5 bases, and 8 bases separated the two germline ends. This CDR3 is built from 12 residues. Germline lookup yields CDR1 SGHTS and CDR2 YDEGEE. The CDR3 DNA reads TGTGCCAGCAGCAGTGCAGGAGATACGCAGTATTTT. Translated: CASSSAGDTQYF.

The chain joins TRBV27 to TRBJ1-6; 7 bases are shared with TRBD1. Per the germline V gene, CDR1 is MNHEY and CDR2 is SMNVEV (reference sequence). Trimming took 6 bases from V and 5 from J; bases not matched to a gene: 7. The length of the CDR3 is 15 residues. The DNA for the CDR3 is TGTGCCAGCAGGGTGGGGACAGTGAATAATTCACCCCTCCACTTT. It encodes CASRVGTVNNSPLHF.

The gene calls are TRBV7-2 and TRBJ2-5; TRBD2 is a possible D gene (6 bases). Looked up from germline, CDR1 is SGHTA and CDR2 is FQGNSA. With 5 bases removed from V and 5 bases from J, the gap between germline ends came to 18 bases. The CDR3 has 15 amino acids. This CDR3 reads CASSRRDSGWETQYF. In nucleotides, the CDR3 is TGTGCCAGCAGCCGGCGGGACTCGGGGTGGGAGACCCAGTACTTC.

V is TRBV5-1 and J is TRBJ2-3; tentative D call: TRBD2 (5 bases). The CDR3 totals 15 residues. The germline CDR1 and CDR2 sequences are SGHRS and YFSETQ. The V end was cut by 5 bases, the J end by 1 base, with 14 bases between. This CDR3 reads CASSSRPRGTDTQYF. In DNA form, the CDR3 reads TGCGCCAGCAGTTCGAGGCCGCGGGGCACAGATACGCAGTATTTT.

The genes are TRBV27 and TRBJ1-2, with 8 bases that match TRBD1. This CDR3 is 18 amino acids long. The junction had 17 bases not matched to a gene; V was cut back by 3 bases and J by 5 bases. The germline V gene encodes CDR1 MNHEY and CDR2 SMNVEV (reference sequence). For the CDR3, the DNA is TGTGCCAGCAGTTTCCAACCGGGACAGGCTAGTTCGAAGTATGGCTACACCTTC. It encodes CASSFQPGQASSKYGYTF.